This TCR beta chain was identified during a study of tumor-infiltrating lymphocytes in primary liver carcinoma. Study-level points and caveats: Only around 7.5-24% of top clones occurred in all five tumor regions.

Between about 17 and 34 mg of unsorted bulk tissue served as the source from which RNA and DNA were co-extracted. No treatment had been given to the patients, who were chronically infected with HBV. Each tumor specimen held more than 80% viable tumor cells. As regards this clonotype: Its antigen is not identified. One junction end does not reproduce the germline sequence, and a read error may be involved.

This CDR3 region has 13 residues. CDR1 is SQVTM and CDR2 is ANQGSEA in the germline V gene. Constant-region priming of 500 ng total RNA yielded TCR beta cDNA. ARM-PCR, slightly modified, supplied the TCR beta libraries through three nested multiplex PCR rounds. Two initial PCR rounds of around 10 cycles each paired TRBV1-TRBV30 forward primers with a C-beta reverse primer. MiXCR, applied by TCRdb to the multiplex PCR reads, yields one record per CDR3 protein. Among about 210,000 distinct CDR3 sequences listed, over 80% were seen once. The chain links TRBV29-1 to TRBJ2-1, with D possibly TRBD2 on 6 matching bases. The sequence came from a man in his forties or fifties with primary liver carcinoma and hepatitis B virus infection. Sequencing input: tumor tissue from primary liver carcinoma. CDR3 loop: CSDARDFTRELFF. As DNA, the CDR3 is TGCAGTGACGCCCGGGACTTCACGAGGGAGCTGTTCTTC.